The 10 T cell receptor beta chains below were found in one sample sequenced in a study of PD-1 blockade in classical Hodgkin lymphoma. Exposure to brentuximab vedotin varied, and each patient had relapsed following autologous stem cell transplantation. Libraries were prepared by immunoSEQ multiplex PCR; TCRdb keeps only in-frame clonotypes and omits some of them. The sample yields about 43,000 clones, roughly 73% seen once. Sample: peripheral blood mononuclear cells (PBMCs), taken at baseline. Every receptor here comes from a human donor with classical Hodgkin lymphoma.

This rearrangement joins TRBV6-4 to TRBJ2-1, with D uncertain. The CDR3 is made up of 15 amino acids. Trimming took 4 bases from V and 2 from J, leaving 12 bases between them. Germline V CDR1 and CDR2: MRHNA, SNTAGT. CDR3 DNA sequence: TGTGCCAGCAGTGTGGGGTTTCCCCCCTACAATGAGCAGTTCTTC. It yields the protein CASSVGFPPYNEQFF.

The rearrangement links TRBV4-1 to TRBJ1-4; 7 bases are shared with TRBD1. This CDR3 has 16 amino acids. The V segment lost 4 bases and the J segment 6 bases; nucleotides outside the gene matches: 11. Looked up from germline, CDR1 is MGHRA and CDR2 is YSYEKL. CDR3 coding DNA: TGCGCCAGCAGCCCCGTCGCCGGGACAGACCATGAAAAACTGTTTTTT. Translated: CASSPVAGTDHEKLFF.

The V and J genes are TRBV28 and TRBJ1-2, with D perhaps TRBD1 (5 bases). The CDR3 is 15 residues long. V dropped 2 bases and J dropped 3 bases, with 13 bases sitting between them. Germline V lookup: CDR1 MDHEN, CDR2 SYDVKM. CDR3 protein: CASSLLGTGYYGYTF. The CDR3 DNA follows: TGTGCCAGCAGTTTACTCGGGACGGGATACTATGGCTACACCTTC.

The V call is TRBV19, the J call TRBJ1-1, with 8 nucleotides matching TRBD1. In germline, CDR1 is LNHDA, CDR2 SQIVND (reference sequence). V lost 4 bases and J lost 2; bases outside the gene matches: 6. This CDR3 has 15 amino acids. The CDR3 here is CASSTRQGANTEAFF. As DNA, the CDR3 is TGTGCCAGTAGTACACGGCAGGGGGCTAACACTGAAGCTTTCTTT. The whole variable domain, remainder taken from reference TRBV19 and TRBJ1-1, is DGGITQSPKYLFRKEGQNVTLSCEQNLNHDAMYWYRQDPGQGLRLIYYSQIVNDFQKGDIAEGYSVSREKKESFPLTVTSAQKNPTAFYLCASSTRQGANTEAFFGQGTRLTVV.

CDR3: CASSVDHDTEAFF. CDR3 in DNA: TGTGCCAGCAGCGTGGATCATGACACTGAAGCTTTCTTT. The chain links TRBV9 to TRBJ1-1, with no clear D. The CDR3 is 13 amino acids. The V end lost 2 bases, the J end lost 3 bases, and 8 bases lay between the germline ends. Germline V CDR1 and CDR2: SGDLS, YYNGEE.

V is TRBV2 and J is TRBJ2-3; TRBD1 agrees at 12 bases. The J segment lost 5 bases and the V segment lost 8 bases, leaving 2 bases of the junction unmatched. The germline V gene encodes CDR1 SNHLY and CDR2 FYNNEI. The length of the CDR3 is 13 residues. The CDR3 sequence is CASWDRGRDTQYF. For the CDR3, the DNA is TGTGCCAGCTGGGACAGGGGGCGAGATACGCAGTATTTT.

The chain carries TRBV18 and TRBJ1-1, with a weak D call TRBD1 (5 bases). Germline loops: CDR1 KGHSH, CDR2 LQKENI. V gave up 2 bases and J gave up 2 bases, with 12 bases separating them. The CDR3 has 15 residues. The CDR3 protein is CASSPRGLSNTEAFF. CDR3 coding DNA: TGTGCCAGCTCACCAAGGGGCCTCTCCAACACTGAAGCTTTCTTT.

The CDR3 bases are TGTGCCAGCAGCGTACAGGGGTTCCAGCCCCAGCATTTT. Protein product: CASSVQGFQPQHF. The chain carries TRBV5-8 and TRBJ1-5; 7 bases align to TRBD1. The CDR3 has 13 residues. Germline lookup yields CDR1 SGHTS and CDR2 YDEGEE. J gave up 7 bases and V 4 bases, and 5 bases lay outside the gene matches. The whole variable domain, remainder taken from reference TRBV5-8 and TRBJ1-5, is EAGVTQSPTHLIKTRGQQATLRCSPISGHTSVYWYQQALGLGLQFLLWYDEGEERNRGNFPPRFSGRQFPNYSSELNVNALELEDSALYLCASSVQGFQPQHFGDGTRLSIL.

The V gene is TRBV7-6, the J gene TRBJ2-2; 10 nucleotides line up with TRBD1. The germline CDR1 and CDR2 sequences are SGHVS and FNYEAQ. The CDR3 contains 19 residues. Trimming took 2 bases from V and 3 from J; bases not matched to a gene: 12. The CDR3 is CASSLTGTGVLSDTGELFF. DNA for the CDR3: TGTGCCAGCAGCTTAACCGGGACAGGGGTATTATCGGACACCGGGGAGCTGTTTTTT.

The gene calls are TRBV9 and TRBJ1-2, with D uncertain. The CDR3 has 14 residues. Trimming left V 5 bases short and J 2 bases short, with 13 bases between. Germline V CDR1 and CDR2: SGDLS, YYNGEE. CDR3: CASSFPPENYGYTF. CDR3 DNA: TGTGCCAGCAGTTTCCCCCCCGAAAACTATGGCTACACCTTC. Complete variable domain (other parts from reference TRBV9 and TRBJ1-2): DSGVTQTPKHLITATGQRVTLRCSPRSGDLSVYWYQQSLDQGLQFLIQYYNGEERAKGNILERFSAQQFPDLHSELNLSSLELGDSALYFCASSFPPENYGYTFGSGTRLTVV.